This T cell receptor (beta chain) stems from a study of blood T cell repertoires in COVID-19. In the authors' methods: Amplified reference gene primers provided the basis for estimating nucleated cell counts. This table comes from immunoSEQ multiplex PCR, and its TCRdb copy is limited to in-frame clones, with some not included. V, J and clone size reflect that table, while D and trimming were determined from the DNA. The table includes more than 350,000 clones, around 87% detected once. The CDR3 has 14 amino acids. The germline V gene encodes CDR1 SGHRS and CDR2 YFSETQ. The V end lost 1 base, the J end lost 0 bases, and 8 bases lay between the germline ends.

The rearrangement uses TRBV5-1 and TRBJ2-7; D is ambiguous. Sequenced input: peripheral blood. The TCR comes from a woman in her 30s with COVID-19, enrolled during active disease. The CDR3 reads CASSLSKSSYEQYF. As DNA, the CDR3 is TGCGCCAGCAGCTTGTCGAAGAGCTCCTACGAGCAGTACTTC.